The entry below describes one TCR beta chain. This CDR3 is also generated by other DNA sequences in the sample. The source of the sample is a study of shared T cell receptors in the human thymus. The CDR3 runs 15 residues. Germline values: CDR1 LNHNV, CDR2 YYDKDF (reference sequence). Trimming removed 0 bases from V and 2 bases from J, with 11 bases in between. The repertoire was sequenced with immunoSEQ multiplex PCR; TCRdb's copy has only in-frame clones and lacks some. Counted here are about 380,000 clones, more than 85% occurring once; the ten biggest clones make up 0.015% to 0.02%. The sequencing sample was made of thymocytes. The sequence was obtained from a human donor. V and J are TRBV15 and TRBJ2-7; possibly TRBD1 or TRBD2 for D (5 bases each). CDR3 in amino acids: CATSRDRGRAYEQYF. The CDR3, as DNA: TGTGCCACCAGCAGAGATCGGGGCAGAGCCTACGAGCAGTACTTC.